The rows below give T cell receptor beta chains drawn from one sample of a study of shared clonotypes between healthy human individuals. Clones were sequenced by immunoSEQ multiplex PCR, and TCRdb holds only the in-frame ones, with some missing. The sample lists under 1,100,000 clones; about three quarters were seen once. Sequencing input: memory CD4+ T cells sorted from blood. These receptors were taken from a man aged 18 to 30 in good health. CDR3s include the opening cysteine and the closing phenylalanine or tryptophan. A D gene is named only where the DNA matches it firmly. The size field is filled for only some rows; it gives once, few, many or a size class.

TRBV5-1	NA	TRBJ2-7	TRBD2	CASSPRGTSGTGEQYF	TGCGCCAGCAGCCCGAGGGGGACTAGCGGGACGGGAGAGCAGTACTTC
TRBV6-1	NA	TRBJ1-5	TRBD1	CASSAPLGTGKQPQHF	TGTGCCAGCAGTGCCCCTTTAGGGACAGGGAAGCAGCCCCAGCATTTT
TRBV6-1	few	TRBJ1-3	NA	CASSDRNRVGTIYF	TGTGCCAGCAGTGATCGGAACAGGGTGGGCACCATATATTTT
TRBV7-2	NA	TRBJ1-2	NA	CASSPSGDYGYTF	TGTGCCAGCAGCCCCTCAGGCGACTATGGCTACACCTTC
TRBV6-6	NA	TRBJ2-7	NA	CASSQGGQNYEQYF	TGTGCCAGCAGCCAGGGAGGACAGAACTACGAGCAGTACTTC
TRBV5-4	NA	TRBJ2-5	TRBD2	CASSLPGTSGEETQYF	TGTGCCAGCAGCTTGCCCGGGACTAGCGGGGAAGAGACCCAGTACTTC
TRBV12-5	NA	TRBJ2-3	NA	CASGATGLTDTQYF	TGTGCTAGTGGAGCGACAGGTCTCACAGATACGCAGTATTTT
TRBV28	few	TRBJ1-5	TRBD1	CASKGGQGGQPQHF	TGTGCCAGCAAGGGAGGACAGGGTGGCCAGCCCCAGCATTTT
TRBV6-1	NA	TRBJ2-1	TRBD2	CASSVKGRGVFYNEQFF	TGTGCCAGCAGTGTCAAGGGACGGGGGGTCTTCTACAATGAGCAGTTCTTC
TRBV28	NA	TRBJ1-5	NA	CASSYPTGQTQPQHF	TGTGCCAGCAGTTACCCTACAGGGCAGACTCAGCCCCAGCATTTT